This is a list of T cell receptor beta chains from one sample in a study of shared clonotypes between healthy human individuals. This table comes from immunoSEQ multiplex PCR, and its TCRdb copy is limited to in-frame clones, with some not included. The sample consists of 550,000 to 750,000 clones, around 90% of them appearing once. The sequenced sample consisted of naive CD8+ T cells sorted from blood. The source of these receptors is a man aged 25 to 40 in good health. The CDR3 runs from the conserved cysteine through the conserved F or W. A D gene is named only where the DNA matches it firmly. Expanded clones get a size class; other rows say once, few or many, or leave the size out.

TRBV28,TRBD1,-,TRBJ1-4,TGTGCCAGCAGTTTGTGGACAGGGGGCGATGAAAAACTGTTTTTT,CASSLWTGGDEKLFF
TRBV19,-,-,TRBJ1-1,TGTGCCAGTAGTATTGCCCACTCGATGAACACTGAAGCTTTCTTT,CASSIAHSMNTEAFF
TRBV29-1,-,-,TRBJ2-7,TGCAGCGCGACCCGGGACGGCCCCTACGAGCAGTACTTC,CSATRDGPYEQYF
TRBV7-9,-,-,TRBJ1-4,TGTGCCAGCAGCCCTCCGACAGGACCCGATGCAACTAATGAAAAACTGTTTTTT,CASSPPTGPDATNEKLFF
TRBV2,TRBD1,-,TRBJ2-7,TGTGCCAGCCAATACCAAGGGGGCCCAACCTACGAGCAGTACTTC,CASQYQGGPTYEQYF
TRBV5-5,-,-,TRBJ2-3,TGTGCCAGCATCGGGAGCACAGATACGCAGTATTTT,CASIGSTDTQYF
TRBV7-8,-,-,TRBJ1-4,TGTGCCAGCAGTTACCCCAGGGGCGCAACTAATGAAAAACTGTTTTTT,CASSYPRGATNEKLFF
TRBV7-2,-,-,TRBJ2-1,TGTGCCAGCAGCTTGGTTCTGCGCCACAATGAGCAGTTCTTC,CASSLVLRHNEQFF
TRBV5-6,-,once,TRBJ2-3,TGTGCCAGCAGCGTCCGGGACGCCGGGGCAGATACGCAGTATTTT,CASSVRDAGADTQYF
TRBV30,-,-,TRBJ2-7,TGTGCCTGGGGGGGCGGGATCCACGAGCAGTACTTC,CAWGGGIHEQYF
TRBV6-6,TRBD1,once,TRBJ2-5,TGTGCCAGCAGTTACTCGACGGACAGGGGAGAGACCCAGTACTTC,CASSYSTDRGETQYF
TRBV28,-,-,TRBJ1-5,TGTGCCAGCAGTTGGGACAGCAATCAGCCCCAGCATTTT,CASSWDSNQPQHF
TRBV7-6,TRBD2,-,TRBJ2-5,TGTGCCAGCAGCGAAAGTTTAGCGGGAGGGCCGGGAGAGACCCAGTACTTC,CASSESLAGGPGETQYF
TRBV7-3,-,-,TRBJ2-7,TGTGCCAGCAGCCGCAACTACGAGCAGTACTTC,CASSRNYEQYF
TRBV27,TRBD1,-,TRBJ2-7,TGTGCCATCAAGCAGGGGGTTCAGGGGCACGAGCAGTACTTC,CAIKQGVQGHEQYF
TRBV19,TRBD2,many,TRBJ2-1,TGTGCCAGTAGTATAGGTCGGCGGGAGAGCTTCTACAATGAGCAGTTCTTC,CASSIGRRESFYNEQFF
TRBV7-9,TRBD1,-,TRBJ2-2,TGTGCCAGCAGCGACAGGGCTTTGACCGGGGAGCTGTTTTTT,CASSDRALTGELFF
TRBV29-1,-,-,TRBJ1-3,TGCAGCGTTGAAGGGGATGGGACTCTTGGAAACACCATATATTTT,CSVEGDGTLGNTIYF
TRBV4-3,TRBD1,-,TRBJ2-2,TGCGCCAGCAGCCAGGACAGGGGGCGCACCCCCGGGGAGCTGTTTTTT,CASSQDRGRTPGELFF
TRBV10-2,TRBD2,-,TRBJ2-1,TGCGCCAGCGCTCTTTGGGGGGAGCGGGGCTACAATGAGCAGTTCTTC,CASALWGERGYNEQFF
TRBV27,-,-,TRBJ1-1,TGTGCCAGCAAGTCACGGGCGGCCACTGAAGCTTTCTTT,CASKSRAATEAFF
TRBV11-2,-,-,TRBJ2-1,TGTGCCAGCAGCTTATTCCAAGGAGAATACAATGAGCAGTTCTTC,CASSLFQGEYNEQFF
TRBV11-1,TRBD2,-,TRBJ2-7,TGTGCCAGCAGCGGCCCGGGGCGGGGGGACTCCTACGAGCAGTACTTC,CASSGPGRGDSYEQYF
TRBV23-1,-,-,TRBJ2-1,TGCGCCAGCAGGGGCGGGTCGGCCGGATCGGGCAATGAGCAGTTCTTC,CASRGGSAGSGNEQFF
TRBV4-1,-,-,TRBJ2-1,TGCGCCAGCAGCCAAACGGGGCCCGCAGCCTACAATGAGCAGTTCTTC,CASSQTGPAAYNEQFF
TRBV5-4,TRBD2,once,TRBJ2-2,TGTGCCAGCAGCTTGGGGCGGGAGGGCCCCACCGGGGAGCTGTTTTTT,CASSLGREGPTGELFF
TRBV5-6,TRBD2,-,TRBJ2-1,TGTGCCAGCAGCCCGCTTTGGGGGGGCTCCTACAATGAGCAGTTCTTC,CASSPLWGGSYNEQFF
TRBV27,TRBD1,-,TRBJ1-1,TGTGCCAGCAGTGCTGGGACAGGGTTGTACACTGAAGCTTTCTTT,CASSAGTGLYTEAFF
TRBV4-1,TRBD1,-,TRBJ2-7,TGCGCCAGCAGCCAGACCGGGACAGGGGGATGGGAGCAGTACTTC,CASSQTGTGGWEQYF
TRBV19,-,-,TRBJ2-7,TGTGCCTCCCAGGCTGGGGGGGAGCAGTACTTC,CASQAGGEQYF
TRBV7-2,-,-,TRBJ1-2,TGTGCCAGCAGCCCGGTGGGTGGACAGAGTATTTATGGCTACACCTTC,CASSPVGGQSIYGYTF
TRBV19,-,-,TRBJ1-1,TGTGCCAGTAGTACCCCGACGACAGAGAACACTGAAGCTTTCTTT,CASSTPTTENTEAFF
TRBV27,TRBD2,-,TRBJ2-2,TGTGCCAGCAGTTGGGGGGGGAACACCGGGGAGCTGTTTTTT,CASSWGGNTGELFF